Below are 3 T cell receptor beta chains sequenced from a single sample in a study of post-analysis software for immune sequencing data. Carried by the TCR beta cDNA libraries were unique molecular identifiers. TCRdb processed the PCR reads anew with MiXCR; each CDR3 protein has one entry. Here the sample spans approximately 730,000 distinct CDR3 sequences, approximately 30% being singletons. No antigens are known for them. Study-wide findings and caveats: A handful of TRBV segments occurring more often in patients than controls included TRBV5-6, TRBV5-1 and TRBV20-1.

The sequenced material came from blood. Every receptor here comes from a girl aged 5-17 years with multiple sclerosis.

In regard to this clonotype: The CDR3 carries no conserved terminal phenylalanine or tryptophan, so it likely arises from a read error. V gene TRBV29-1 combines with J gene TRBJ2-3; D might be TRBD2 (6 bases). The CDR3 consists of 16 residues. V lost 6 bases and J lost 0, with 19 bases in between. Germline V gives CDR1 SQVTM, CDR2 ANQGSEA. Here the CDR3 reads CSVGWGGTASTDTQYV. DNA for the CDR3: TGCAGCGTGGGATGGGGCGGGACCGCTAGCACAGATACGCAGTATGTT.

J is TRBJ1-5 and V is TRBV5-5; D possibly corresponds to TRBD1 (5 bases). CDR1 and CDR2 from the germline V gene are SGHKS and YYEKEE (reference sequence). Between the trimmed V and J ends, which lost 2 bases and 7 bases, there was a span of 19 bases. There are 16 residues in the CDR3. CDR3 DNA sequence: TGTGCCAGCAGCTTCCTACCTAGCCAGGGAGGGCAGCCCCAGCATTTT. It is translated as CASSFLPSQGGQPQHF.

This clonotype was counted at least ten times. The chain recombines TRBV9 with TRBJ1-1; D gene ambiguous. Looked up from germline, CDR1 is SGDLS and CDR2 is YYNGEE. Trimming removed 4 bases from V and 4 bases from J, with 17 bases in between. This CDR3 has 15 residues. The CDR3 is CASSSEVKMGTEAFF. The DNA for the CDR3 is TGTGCCAGCAGCTCCGAAGTTAAAATGGGCACTGAAGCTTTCTTT.